The clone carrying this T cell receptor beta chain was counted ten times or more. Antigen: not known. This record comes from a study of tumor and adjacent non-tumor tissue in lung cancer. Study details: There were 12 adenocarcinoma, 2 squamous cell carcinoma and 1 small cell lung cancer cases.

This sample's RNA came from whole unsorted tissue. With 7 bases removed from V and 9 bases from J, the gap between germline ends came to 15 bases. Germline CDR1 is KGHDR and CDR2 is SFDVKD. The CDR3 spans 13 residues. Study-level points and caveats: In normal lung, the top 100 clones were significantly more dominant than in tumor.

The library came from three nested PCR rounds adapted from ARM-PCR protocols. TCRdb fed the multiplex PCR reads into MiXCR, producing one record per CDR3 protein. This sample yields roughly 150,000 distinct CDR3 sequences, of which about 71% are seen a single time; 18% belongs to the top ten. The chain has TRBV24-1 and TRBJ2-1; D is unclear. The clonotype originates from a man between 60 and 75 years old with small cell lung cancer. Sequencing used lung tumor tissue. In nucleotides, the CDR3 is TGTGCCACCAGCCACGGACCAGGCGGTGAGCAGTTCTTC. Protein product: CATSHGPGGEQFF.